This entry is about one T cell receptor (beta chain). This sample is part of a study of control samples from healthy donors and cancer patients. The CDR3 is 14 amino acids. Per germline, CDR1 SGHRS and CDR2 YFSETQ. V dropped 4 bases and J dropped 1 base, with 8 bases sitting between them. Assay: immunoSEQ multiplex PCR; the TCRdb copy retains only in-frame clones and omits some. The table lists fewer than 100,000 clones, around 80% of them singletons. The clonotype was recovered from a woman aged 55-70 years in good health. This sequence joins TRBV5-1 and TRBJ1-4; D is unresolved. Material for sequencing was blood. The CDR3, as DNA: TGCGCCAGCAGCCCGGCGTTAACTAATGAAAAACTGTTTTTT. Protein product: CASSPALTNEKLFF.